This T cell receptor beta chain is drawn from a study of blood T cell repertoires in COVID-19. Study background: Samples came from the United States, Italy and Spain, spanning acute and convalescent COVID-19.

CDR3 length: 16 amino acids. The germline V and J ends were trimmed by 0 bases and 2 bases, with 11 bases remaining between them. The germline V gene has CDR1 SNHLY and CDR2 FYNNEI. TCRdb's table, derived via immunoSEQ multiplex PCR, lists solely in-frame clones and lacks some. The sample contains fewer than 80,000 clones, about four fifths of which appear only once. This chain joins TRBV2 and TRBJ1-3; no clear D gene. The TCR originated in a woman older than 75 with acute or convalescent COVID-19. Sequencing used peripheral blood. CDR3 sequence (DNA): TGTGCCAGCAGTGAAGCTGGCGGCGGAGCTGGAAACACCATATATTTT. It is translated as CASSEAGGGAGNTIYF.